Described below is a single TCR beta chain sequence and its context. The data were taken from a study of blood T cell repertoires in COVID-19. In terms of age and location, participants ranged from roughly 18 to 89 years and lived in about 25 US areas. Recovery meant two consecutive negative NP/OP PCR tests, professional clearance, or resolved symptoms. Profiling relied on immunoSEQ multiplex PCR, and the TCRdb table lists in-frame clones only, not all of them. Of approximately 220,000 clones listed, approximately 90% are singletons. CDR3 length equals 15 residues. Looked up from germline, CDR1 is LGHDT and CDR2 is YNNKEL (reference sequence). The junction had 6 bases not matched to a gene; V was cut back by 1 base and J by 5 bases.

The receptor was derived from a man aged 25-40 years who had recovered from COVID-19. Material for sequencing was PBMCs or T cells enriched from blood (not recorded which). The chain has TRBV3-1 (or the pseudogene TRBV3-2) and TRBJ1-2, with TRBD1 identical over 8 bases. In DNA form, the CDR3 reads TGTGCCAGCAGCCAAGTTAAAGGGACAGGTTATGGCTACACCTTC. Translating gives CASSQVKGTGYGYTF.